The TCR beta chain described here comes from a study of neurological immune-mediated disorders. Study findings and constraints: Among expanded clones, no CDR3 amino acid sequences were shared across subjects, a pattern suggesting private repertoires in all groups.

Unsorted libraries were derived from 2 million PBMCs stored at -80 C. This clonotype was recorded at least ten times. Its target is unknown. Trimming shortened V by 3 bases and J by 7 bases, and 21 bases separated the two germline ends. Germline V gene data show CDR1 as MNHEY and CDR2 as SVGAGI. This CDR3 is 16 amino acids long. 5'RACE with 10-nucleotide random UMIs generated the cDNA. In every sequencing run, more than 180 million TCR-beta sequences were generated from 15-18 subjects. A single record per CDR3 protein comes from TCRdb applying MiXCR to the 5' RACE reads. The sample includes 60,000 to 85,000 distinct CDR3 sequences, roughly 5% of them seen just once.

The material sequenced was PBMCs. J is TRBJ1-1 and V is TRBV6-5; D may be TRBD1 (5 bases). The TCR sequence derives from a man in his late teens or twenties with multiple sclerosis. CDR3 sequence: CASSYTQGRPRDEAFF. The CDR3 nucleotides are TGTGCCAGCAGTTATACCCAGGGCAGACCACGCGATGAAGCTTTCTTT.